This is a list of T cell receptor beta chains from one sample in a study of long-term antiretroviral therapy in people with HIV. Produced via immunoSEQ multiplex PCR; TCRdb's table is partial and in-frame only. The sample consists of fewer than 30,000 clones, around 84% of them appearing once. The source was unsorted PBMCs, collected 0.8 years after starting antiretroviral therapy. These TCRs come from a woman in her 30s with HIV. CDR3s include the opening cysteine and the closing phenylalanine or tryptophan. A D gene is named only where the DNA matches it firmly. The listing skips clone size in some rows; elsewhere it reads once, few, many or a size class.

D gene: -
V gene: TRBV5-8
clone size: -
J gene: TRBJ2-1
CDR3 protein: CASSLGGYNEQFF
CDR3 DNA: TGTGCCAGCAGCTTAGGGGGCTACAATGAGCAGTTCTTC

D gene: -
V gene: TRBV18
clone size: -
J gene: TRBJ1-2
CDR3 protein: CASSPRGGDGYTF
CDR3 DNA: TGTGCCAGCTCACCTCGAGGGGGTGATGGCTACACCTTC

D gene: TRBD1
V gene: TRBV5-1
clone size: -
J gene: TRBJ1-5
CDR3 protein: CASRTGVNQPQHF
CDR3 DNA: TGCGCCAGCAGGACAGGGGTTAATCAGCCCCAGCATTTT

D gene: -
V gene: TRBV4-1
clone size: -
J gene: TRBJ1-2
CDR3 protein: CASSRVTGIANYGYTF
CDR3 DNA: TGCGCCAGCAGCCGTGTCACAGGAATAGCTAACTATGGCTACACCTTC

D gene: -
V gene: TRBV19
clone size: -
J gene: TRBJ1-2
CDR3 protein: CASSSRDRSMIYTF
CDR3 DNA: TGTGCCAGTAGTTCCCGGGACCGGAGTATGATCTACACCTTC

D gene: -
V gene: TRBV19
clone size: -
J gene: TRBJ1-1
CDR3 protein: CASSITRDFIGYTEAFF
CDR3 DNA: TGTGCCAGTAGTATAACTCGGGACTTTATAGGGTACACTGAAGCTTTCTTT

D gene: -
V gene: TRBV9
clone size: -
J gene: TRBJ2-2
CDR3 protein: CASTPLSLGELFF
CDR3 DNA: TGTGCCAGCACCCCGCTGAGCTTAGGGGAGCTGTTTTTT

D gene: -
V gene: TRBV30
clone size: -
J gene: TRBJ2-3
CDR3 protein: CAWSTGTDTQYF
CDR3 DNA: TGTGCCTGGAGTACAGGCACAGATACGCAGTATTTT

D gene: TRBD1
V gene: TRBV9
clone size: -
J gene: TRBJ2-1
CDR3 protein: CASSVGGGYTDEQFF
CDR3 DNA: TGTGCCAGCAGCGTAGGAGGGGGCTATACGGATGAGCAGTTCTTC

D gene: -
V gene: TRBV6-6
clone size: -
J gene: TRBJ2-1
CDR3 protein: CASSPFEEQFF
CDR3 DNA: TGTGCCAGCAGCCCCTTTGAGGAGCAGTTCTTC

D gene: -
V gene: TRBV7-3
clone size: -
J gene: TRBJ2-2
CDR3 protein: CASSPFDGRNTGELFF
CDR3 DNA: TGTGCCAGCAGCCCCTTCGATGGTCGGAACACCGGGGAGCTGTTTTTT

D gene: -
V gene: TRBV6-5
clone size: few
J gene: TRBJ1-1
CDR3 protein: CASSYMAGPTEAFF
CDR3 DNA: TGTGCCAGCAGTTATATGGCAGGGCCCACTGAAGCTTTCTTT

D gene: -
V gene: TRBV7-9
clone size: -
J gene: TRBJ1-2
CDR3 protein: CASRNGSPNYGYTF
CDR3 DNA: TGTGCCAGCAGAAACGGTTCCCCTAACTATGGCTACACCTTC

D gene: -
V gene: TRBV18
clone size: -
J gene: TRBJ2-3
CDR3 protein: CASSPPSTDTQYF
CDR3 DNA: TGTGCCAGCTCACCCCCAAGCACAGATACGCAGTATTTT

D gene: TRBD1
V gene: TRBV19
clone size: -
J gene: TRBJ2-3
CDR3 protein: CASSITGDLGTQYF
CDR3 DNA: TGTGCCAGTAGTATTACAGGGGATCTTGGTACGCAGTATTTT

D gene: TRBD1
V gene: TRBV7-9
clone size: -
J gene: TRBJ2-5
CDR3 protein: CASSPPQEKPGTGPETQYF
CDR3 DNA: TGTGCCAGCAGCCCTCCACAGGAGAAACCCGGGACAGGGCCAGAGACCCAGTACTTC

D gene: -
V gene: TRBV18
clone size: -
J gene: TRBJ1-4
CDR3 protein: CASSPPGVSNEKLFF
CDR3 DNA: TGTGCCAGCTCACCACCAGGGGTCTCCAATGAAAAACTGTTTTTT

D gene: -
V gene: TRBV14
clone size: -
J gene: TRBJ1-1
CDR3 protein: CASSQSPGGTEAFF
CDR3 DNA: TGTGCCAGCAGCCAGTCCCCCGGGGGCACTGAAGCTTTCTTT

D gene: TRBD1
V gene: TRBV11-2
clone size: -
J gene: TRBJ2-2
CDR3 protein: CASSSVTGGLGGELFF
CDR3 DNA: TGTGCCAGCAGCTCGGTAACAGGGGGCTTAGGCGGGGAGCTGTTTTTT

D gene: -
V gene: TRBV11-2
clone size: few
J gene: TRBJ1-6
CDR3 protein: CASSPRGIDNSPLHF
CDR3 DNA: TGTGCCAGCAGCCCCCGGGGGATTGATAATTCACCCCTCCACTTT

D gene: -
V gene: TRBV6-6
clone size: -
J gene: TRBJ1-1
CDR3 protein: CASTGQQEAFF
CDR3 DNA: TGTGCCAGCACTGGACAGCAAGAAGCTTTCTTT

D gene: -
V gene: TRBV5-1
clone size: -
J gene: TRBJ1-1
CDR3 protein: CASSLATVNTEAFF
CDR3 DNA: TGCGCCAGCAGCTTGGCCACAGTGAACACTGAAGCTTTCTTT

D gene: -
V gene: TRBV29-1
clone size: -
J gene: TRBJ2-1
CDR3 protein: CSFSGARHEQFF
CDR3 DNA: TGCAGCTTCTCCGGGGCCCGGCATGAGCAGTTCTTC

D gene: -
V gene: TRBV6-1
clone size: -
J gene: TRBJ1-1
CDR3 protein: CASSLSGGNTEAFF
CDR3 DNA: TGTGCCAGCAGTCTATCCGGAGGGAACACTGAAGCTTTCTTT

D gene: TRBD1
V gene: TRBV10-3
clone size: -
J gene: TRBJ1-1
CDR3 protein: CAITLGQKNTEAFF
CDR3 DNA: TGTGCCATCACTTTGGGACAGAAGAACACTGAAGCTTTCTTT

D gene: -
V gene: TRBV18
clone size: -
J gene: TRBJ1-2
CDR3 protein: CASSPKDTNYGYTF
CDR3 DNA: TGTGCCAGCTCACCAAAGGACACTAACTATGGCTACACCTTC

D gene: -
V gene: TRBV30
clone size: -
J gene: TRBJ1-3
CDR3 protein: CAWKLLMEGHSGNTIYF
CDR3 DNA: TGTGCCTGGAAACTCTTGATGGAGGGACACTCTGGAAACACCATATATTTT

D gene: -
V gene: TRBV28
clone size: -
J gene: TRBJ2-5
CDR3 protein: CASSSTRQETQYF
CDR3 DNA: TGTGCCAGCAGTTCGACTAGACAAGAGACCCAGTACTTC

D gene: -
V gene: TRBV15
clone size: -
J gene: TRBJ2-5
CDR3 protein: CATSRDLETQYF
CDR3 DNA: TGTGCCACCAGCAGAGATCTAGAGACCCAGTACTTC

D gene: -
V gene: TRBV5-1
clone size: -
J gene: TRBJ2-5
CDR3 protein: CASSHGQGGGETQYF
CDR3 DNA: TGCGCCAGCAGCCACGGACAGGGAGGGGGAGAGACCCAGTACTTC

D gene: TRBD2
V gene: TRBV10-3
clone size: -
J gene: TRBJ2-1
CDR3 protein: CAISDSEAGVQNEQFF
CDR3 DNA: TGTGCCATCAGTGATTCGGAAGCGGGGGTCCAAAATGAGCAGTTCTTC

D gene: -
V gene: TRBV18
clone size: -
J gene: TRBJ1-1
CDR3 protein: CASSPPGQQNTEAFF
CDR3 DNA: TGTGCCAGCTCACCACCGGGACAACAGAACACTGAAGCTTTCTTT

D gene: TRBD2
V gene: TRBV5-4
clone size: -
J gene: TRBJ2-3
CDR3 protein: CASSLPSGARTDTQYF
CDR3 DNA: TGTGCCAGCAGCTTGCCTAGCGGGGCACGCACAGATACGCAGTATTTT

D gene: -
V gene: TRBV29-1
clone size: -
J gene: TRBJ1-2
CDR3 protein: CSVDTGMGDYGYTF
CDR3 DNA: TGCAGCGTTGATACAGGGATGGGGGACTATGGCTACACCTTC

D gene: -
V gene: TRBV5-6
clone size: -
J gene: TRBJ1-1
CDR3 protein: CASSLASYTEAFF
CDR3 DNA: TGTGCCAGCAGCTTGGCGTCCTACACTGAAGCTTTCTTT

D gene: -
V gene: TRBV25-1
clone size: -
J gene: TRBJ1-1
CDR3 protein: CASSERGKGSTEAFF
CDR3 DNA: TGTGCCAGCAGTGAAAGAGGCAAGGGTAGCACTGAAGCTTTCTTT

D gene: TRBD1
V gene: TRBV5-6
clone size: -
J gene: TRBJ1-4
CDR3 protein: CASSSWTGINEKLFF
CDR3 DNA: TGTGCCAGCAGCTCCTGGACAGGAATAAATGAAAAACTGTTTTTT

D gene: -
V gene: TRBV11-3
clone size: -
J gene: TRBJ2-2
CDR3 protein: CASSFGSPGTGELFF
CDR3 DNA: TGTGCCAGCAGCTTTGGCTCCCCGGGCACCGGGGAGCTGTTTTTT

D gene: -
V gene: TRBV19
clone size: -
J gene: TRBJ2-1
CDR3 protein: CASSIGIAIYNEQFF
CDR3 DNA: TGTGCCAGTAGTATCGGTATAGCCATCTACAATGAGCAGTTCTTC

D gene: TRBD1
V gene: TRBV9
clone size: once
J gene: TRBJ2-1
CDR3 protein: CASSDLRTGANEQFF
CDR3 DNA: TGTGCCAGCAGCGATCTGAGGACAGGGGCCAATGAGCAGTTCTTC

D gene: -
V gene: TRBV10-3
clone size: -
J gene: TRBJ1-5
CDR3 protein: CAISRDNQPQHF
CDR3 DNA: TGTGCCATCAGTAGGGACAATCAGCCCCAGCATTTT

D gene: TRBD1
V gene: TRBV10-3
clone size: -
J gene: TRBJ1-2
CDR3 protein: CAISDRGEGYTF
CDR3 DNA: TGTGCCATCAGTGACAGGGGGGAGGGCTACACCTTC

D gene: -
V gene: TRBV9
clone size: -
J gene: TRBJ1-2
CDR3 protein: CASKTVEGGGYTF
CDR3 DNA: TGTGCCAGCAAGACTGTCGAGGGAGGAGGCTACACCTTC

D gene: TRBD1
V gene: TRBV6-5
clone size: -
J gene: TRBJ1-2
CDR3 protein: CASSILGQGGGGYTF
CDR3 DNA: TGTGCCAGCAGTATATTGGGACAGGGTGGTGGTGGCTACACCTTC

D gene: TRBD2
V gene: TRBV5-1
clone size: -
J gene: TRBJ2-2
CDR3 protein: CASRLGGDHRELFF
CDR3 DNA: TGCGCCAGCAGGCTCGGGGGGGACCACCGGGAGCTGTTTTTT

D gene: -
V gene: TRBV6-5
clone size: once
J gene: TRBJ2-7
CDR3 protein: CASSYSMLGPYEQYF
CDR3 DNA: TGTGCCAGCAGTTACTCGATGTTAGGACCCTACGAGCAGTACTTC

D gene: -
V gene: TRBV5-1
clone size: -
J gene: TRBJ1-1
CDR3 protein: CASSLSAKNTEAFF
CDR3 DNA: TGCGCCAGCAGCTTGTCGGCAAAGAACACTGAAGCTTTCTTT